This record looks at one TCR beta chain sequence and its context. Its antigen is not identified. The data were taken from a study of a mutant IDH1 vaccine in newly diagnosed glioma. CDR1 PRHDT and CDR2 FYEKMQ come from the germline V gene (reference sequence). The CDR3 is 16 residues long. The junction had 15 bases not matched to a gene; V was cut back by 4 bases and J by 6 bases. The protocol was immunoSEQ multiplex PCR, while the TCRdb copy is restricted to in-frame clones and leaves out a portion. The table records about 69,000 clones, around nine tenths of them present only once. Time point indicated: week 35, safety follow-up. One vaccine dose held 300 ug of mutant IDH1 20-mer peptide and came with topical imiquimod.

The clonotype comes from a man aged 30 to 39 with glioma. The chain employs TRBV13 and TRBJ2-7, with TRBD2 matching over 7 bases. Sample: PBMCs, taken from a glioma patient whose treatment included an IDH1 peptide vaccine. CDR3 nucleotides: TGTGCCAGCAGCTCCCAGGTGGGGGAGGGCCGGGGCGAGCAGTACTTC. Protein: CASSSQVGEGRGEQYF.